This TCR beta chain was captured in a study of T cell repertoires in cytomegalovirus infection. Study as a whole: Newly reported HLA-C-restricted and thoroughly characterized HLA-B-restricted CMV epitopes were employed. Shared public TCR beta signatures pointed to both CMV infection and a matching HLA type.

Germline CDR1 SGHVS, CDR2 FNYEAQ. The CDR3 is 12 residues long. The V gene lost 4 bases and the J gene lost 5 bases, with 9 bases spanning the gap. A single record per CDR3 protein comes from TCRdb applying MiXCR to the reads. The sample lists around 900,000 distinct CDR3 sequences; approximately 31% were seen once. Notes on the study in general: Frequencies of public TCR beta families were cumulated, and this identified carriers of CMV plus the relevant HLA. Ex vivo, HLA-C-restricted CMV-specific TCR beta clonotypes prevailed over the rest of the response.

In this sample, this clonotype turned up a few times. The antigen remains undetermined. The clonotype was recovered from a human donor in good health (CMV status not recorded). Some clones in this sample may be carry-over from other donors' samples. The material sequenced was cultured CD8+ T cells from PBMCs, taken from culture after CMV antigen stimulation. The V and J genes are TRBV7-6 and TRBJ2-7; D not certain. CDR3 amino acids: CASSSQWDEQYV. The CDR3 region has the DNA TGTGCCAGCAGCTCGCAGTGGGACGAGCAGTACGTC.